A single sample is the source of the 28 T cell receptor beta chains below, sequenced in a study of blood T cells in healthy people across ages. With a J-beta primer mix and a sample-barcoded 5' primer, a second PCR ran about 7 to 11 cycles. TCRdb reprocessed the 5' RACE reads via MiXCR and lists one record per CDR3 protein. The sample lists 1.5 million to 2 million distinct CDR3 sequences, 40% to 55% occurring once. The sequenced sample was blood. Source of these receptors: a middle-aged woman in good health.

The chain joins TRBV28 to TRBJ1-2; weak D call: TRBD1 (5 bases). Germline CDR1 MDHEN, CDR2 SYDVKM. V was trimmed by 6 bases and J by 11 bases, leaving 13 bases between them. The CDR3 extends over 11 amino acids. The CDR3 DNA follows: TGTGCCAGCAGCAGGGCCGAGGGGTACACCTTC. Translated, it gives CASSRAEGYTF.

This chain connects TRBV24-1 to TRBJ1-2, with 12 bases lining up with TRBD1. The J segment lost 8 bases and the V segment lost 4 bases, leaving 4 bases of the junction unmatched. This CDR3 comprises 14 residues. Germline V gene lookup returns CDR1 KGHDR and CDR2 SFDVKD. CDR3 residues: CATSEPGTGGGYTF. As DNA, the CDR3 is TGTGCCACCAGTGAACCAGGGACAGGGGGCGGCTACACCTTC.

Only a few counts were recorded for this clonotype. This chain connects TRBV7-2 to TRBJ2-7, with 9 bases aligning to TRBD1. The germline gives CDR1 SGHTA, CDR2 FQGNSA. This CDR3 is 14 amino acids long. Losses at the gene ends were 8 bases for V and 5 bases for J; bases not matched to a gene: 10. The CDR3 reads CASRRTGVLDEQYF. CDR3 DNA sequence: TGTGCCAGCCGGAGGACAGGGGTGTTGGACGAGCAGTACTTC.

The chain carries TRBV11-2 and TRBJ2-1, with 10 bases matching TRBD2. The CDR3 loop spans 15 amino acids. Germline loops: CDR1 SGHAT, CDR2 FQNNGV. V was clipped by 4 bases and J by 5 bases; unmatched bases: 5. CDR3 sequence reads: CASSYTSGANNEQFF. In DNA form, the CDR3 reads TGTGCCAGCAGCTATACTAGCGGGGCAAACAATGAGCAGTTCTTC.

A few counts support this clonotype. The J gene is TRBJ2-7, the V gene TRBV9; 9 positions agree with TRBD1. The CDR3 extends over 14 amino acids. V was clipped by 1 base and J by 4 bases; unmatched bases: 3. Germline V gene data show CDR1 as SGDLS and CDR2 as YYNGEE. The CDR3: CASSVTGGMYEQYF. The CDR3, as DNA: TGTGCCAGCAGCGTAACAGGGGGCATGTACGAGCAGTACTTC.

The chain uses TRBV7-9 and TRBJ2-3; D unclear. The V gene's germline CDR1 is SEHNR and CDR2 FQNEAQ (reference sequence). V lost 1 base to trimming and J lost 4 bases, with 12 bases between them. The CDR3 runs to 15 residues. CDR3 in amino acids: CASSLGPGDADTQYF. The DNA of the CDR3 is TGTGCCAGCAGCTTAGGTCCTGGCGATGCAGATACGCAGTATTTT.

This chain joins TRBV7-9 and TRBJ2-3; D unclear. The germline V and J ends were trimmed by 5 bases and 7 bases, with 7 bases remaining between them. CDR3 length equals 11 residues. Per germline, CDR1 SEHNR and CDR2 FQNEAQ (reference sequence). DNA of the CDR3: TGTGCCAGCAGCCCTCAGAATACGCAGTATTTT. Its translation is CASSPQNTQYF.

Turning to this clonotype: Just one base apart from a much larger clone, this may be a read error. V usage is TRBV29-1 and J usage is TRBJ2-1; D is unclear. Between the trimmed V and J ends, which lost 6 bases and 7 bases, there was a span of 13 bases. Germline CDR1 reads SQVTM; CDR2 reads ANQGSEA. The CDR3 spans 12 residues. Here the CDR3 reads CSVGRKTNEQFF. For the CDR3, the DNA is TGCAGCGTCGGAAGAAAGACTAATGAGCAGTTCTTC.

The chain uses TRBV2 and TRBJ2-1; 9 bases fit TRBD2. CDR1 SNHLY and CDR2 FYNNEI come from the germline V gene. The CDR3 has 15 residues. The junction had 5 bases not matched to a gene; V was cut back by 8 bases and J by 0 bases. The CDR3 spells CASGLSGSSYNEQFF. The CDR3 nucleotides read TGTGCCAGCGGTCTTAGCGGGAGCTCCTACAATGAGCAGTTCTTC.

The chain joins TRBV10-3 to TRBJ2-1, with a tentative D call TRBD1 (6 bases). Trimming pared 3 bases from V and 10 bases from J, leaving 16 bases between. The germline CDR1 and CDR2 sequences are ENHRY and SYGVKD. The CDR3 is 14 residues long. The CDR3 protein is CAISEGQGLGEQFF. The CDR3 DNA follows: TGTGCCATCAGTGAAGGGCAGGGGTTGGGGGAGCAGTTCTTC.

V and J are TRBV7-8 and TRBJ1-4; a possible D gene is TRBD1 (5 bases). Germline V gene data show CDR1 as SGHVS and CDR2 as FQNEAQ. The V and J ends lost 5 bases and 5 bases respectively, with 18 bases between them. The CDR3 totals 16 residues. For the CDR3, the DNA is TGTGCCAGCAGCACAGCTCCCGGGGCTGGAAATGAAAAACTGTTTTTT. As protein: CASSTAPGAGNEKLFF.

V usage is TRBV2 and J usage is TRBJ1-3, with D possibly TRBD1 on 5 matching bases. Germline-derived CDR1 and CDR2 are SNHLY and FYNNEI. The CDR3 totals 18 residues. Trimming stripped 5 bases from V and 0 bases from J, with 20 bases between. The CDR3, as DNA: TGTGCCAGCAGTTCAGGGACCCTCCGCGCTGACTCTGGAAACACCATATATTTT. Amino acids: CASSSGTLRADSGNTIYF.

This clonotype was picked up one time. The chain uses TRBV20-1 and TRBJ2-7; the match to TRBD2 covers 9 bases. The CDR3 length is 14 residues. The germline V gene encodes CDR1 DFQATT and CDR2 SNEGSKA (reference sequence). V trimming: 6 bases; J trimming: 3 bases; junction bases outside the gene matches: 9. CDR3 residues: CSAPYSRGGYEQYF. CDR3 DNA sequence: TGCAGTGCACCCTACTCGCGGGGGGGCTACGAGCAGTACTTC.

The rearrangement joins TRBV6-1 to TRBJ1-5; D is ambiguous. The CDR3 contains 15 residues. Between the trimmed V and J ends, which lost 6 bases and 2 bases, there was a span of 14 bases. Germline V gene sequence: CDR1 MNHNS, CDR2 SASEGT. For the CDR3, the DNA is TGTGCCAGCAGGTGGAGAGGCATAGGCAATCAGCCCCAGCATTTT. The encoded protein is CASRWRGIGNQPQHF.

In its sample, this clonotype was seen a few times. This chain connects TRBV9 to TRBJ2-1; D remains unclear. The CDR3 spans 13 residues. V lost 0 bases, J lost 12 bases, and 13 bases lay in between. The germline gives CDR1 SGDLS, CDR2 YYNGEE. The chain's CDR3 is CASSVDGASTQFF. In nucleotides, the CDR3 is TGTGCCAGCAGCGTAGATGGAGCATCGACGCAGTTCTTC.

This clonotype has a handful of counts. The gene calls are TRBV24-1 and TRBJ1-1; 8 bases agree with TRBD1. The V and J ends lost 2 bases and 11 bases, in that order; junction bases with no gene match: 6. The CDR3 runs to 13 residues. Looked up from germline, CDR1 is KGHDR and CDR2 is SFDVKD. The CDR3 DNA reads as TGTGCCACCAGTGATTCTTGGACAGGGACCGCTTTCTTT. Translating gives CATSDSWTGTAFF.

The rearrangement links TRBV7-2 to TRBJ1-4; maybe TRBD1 (5 bases). The CDR3 length is 15 residues. The germline V gene encodes CDR1 SGHTA and CDR2 FQGNSA. V gave up 2 bases and J gave up 5 bases, with 12 bases separating them. CDR3 amino acids: CASSLTAGYNEKLFF. The CDR3 nucleotides are TGTGCCAGCAGCTTAACGGCAGGGTACAATGAAAAACTGTTTTTT.

The rearrangement joins TRBV20-1 to TRBJ2-7; D might be TRBD1 (5 bases). Germline loops: CDR1 DFQATT, CDR2 SNEGSKA (reference sequence). V was shortened by 2 bases and J by 5 bases, with 7 bases between the two germline ends. The CDR3 has 11 residues. CDR3 region: CSARQGNEQYF. CDR3 DNA sequence: TGCAGTGCTAGACAGGGAAACGAGCAGTACTTC.

J is TRBJ2-7 and V is TRBV15; the D is unclear. Per germline, CDR1 LNHNV and CDR2 YYDKDF (reference sequence). This CDR3 region has 14 residues. The V end was cut by 3 bases, the J end by 0 bases, with 9 bases between. CDR3 DNA sequence: TGTGCCACCAGCAGTTCACAGATCTCCTACGAGCAGTACTTC. It translates to CATSSSQISYEQYF.

V and J are TRBV12-5 and TRBJ2-5, with TRBD1 matching 8 bases. V trimming: 0 bases; J trimming: 2 bases; junction bases outside the gene matches: 5. Germline CDR1 and CDR2: LGHNT and FRNRAP. CDR3 length equals 16 residues. The CDR3 DNA reads as TGTGCTAGTGGTTTGGTCACCAGACAGGGGCAAGAGACCCAGTACTTC. Protein: CASGLVTRQGQETQYF.

This chain connects TRBV28 to TRBJ1-2; TRBD1 agrees at 7 bases. CDR1 is MDHEN and CDR2 is SYDVKM in the germline V gene. The V segment lost 8 bases and the J segment 8 bases; nucleotides outside the gene matches: 17. This CDR3 is 15 amino acids long. The CDR3: CASALSTGASPGYTF. The CDR3 bases are TGTGCCAGCGCCCTTTCTACAGGGGCATCACCGGGCTACACCTTC.

V usage is TRBV11-2 and J usage is TRBJ2-3; D remains unclear. Trimming pared 6 bases from V and 0 bases from J, leaving 19 bases between. The CDR3 consists of 17 residues. Germline CDR1 SGHAT, CDR2 FQNNGV. CDR3 in amino acids: CASRTFGSSASTDTQYF. The CDR3 DNA follows: TGTGCCAGCAGGACCTTCGGCAGCAGTGCTAGCACAGATACGCAGTATTTT.

The chain combines TRBV6-5 with TRBJ1-2; a weak D match, TRBD1 (5 bases). The CDR3 contains 14 residues. Per the germline V gene, CDR1 is MNHEY and CDR2 is SVGAGI. The V gene lost 2 bases and the J gene lost 5 bases, with 12 bases spanning the gap. CDR3 region: CASSYLTQGYGYTF. CDR3 nucleotides: TGTGCCAGCAGTTACCTGACTCAGGGATATGGCTACACCTTC.

The chain is built from TRBV9 and TRBJ2-5, with 9 bases aligning to TRBD1. V shed 4 bases, J shed 5 bases, and the junction held 9 bases outside the gene matches. Per germline, CDR1 SGDLS and CDR2 YYNGEE. This CDR3 is built from 15 residues. This chain's CDR3 is CASSTRTGVTETQYF. CDR3 sequence (DNA): TGTGCCAGCAGCACCCGGACAGGGGTGACGGAGACCCAGTACTTC.

The chain employs TRBV12-3 or TRBV12-4 and TRBJ2-1; D not resolved. V dropped 5 bases and J dropped 5 bases, with 13 bases sitting between them. This CDR3 has 14 amino acids. The CDR3 nucleotides are TGTGCCAGCAGTCCCGTTGCAGTCAACAATGAGCAGTTCTTC. Translated, it gives CASSPVAVNNEQFF.

This clonotype occurred a few times. The chain's CDR3 is CSASKQGENEAFF. DNA for the CDR3: TGCAGTGCGAGTAAACAGGGGGAGAATGAAGCTTTCTTT. This chain links TRBV20-1 with TRBJ1-1, with 8 bases lining up with TRBD1. Germline loops: CDR1 DFQATT, CDR2 SNEGSKA (reference sequence). The CDR3 contains 13 residues. V lost 6 bases, J lost 7 bases, and 10 bases stayed unmatched.

The rearrangement links TRBV5-1 to TRBJ2-5, with TRBD1 matching over 7 bases. The end of the DNA aligns better with TRBJ2-7, so the J call may be wrong. The germline CDR1 and CDR2 sequences are SGHRS and YFSETQ. The CDR3 runs to 15 residues. The CDR3 region has the DNA TGCGCCAGCAGCTTAACAGGGGAAAGTATGTACGAGCAGTACTTC. This codes for CASSLTGESMYEQYF.

The chain has TRBV7-9 and TRBJ2-7, with TRBD1 matching 10 bases. V trimming: 2 bases; J trimming: 0 bases; junction bases outside the gene matches: 7. CDR3 length equals 17 residues. CDR1 and CDR2 (germline): SEHNR, FQNEAQ (reference sequence). In DNA form, the CDR3 reads TGTGCCAGCAGCTTACTGAAGAGGACAGGGGGCTCCTACGAGCAGTACTTC. Protein sequence: CASSLLKRTGGSYEQYF.